A selection of T cell receptor beta chains follows, all from one sample in a study of early T cells in non-severe SARS-CoV-2 infection. TCRdb re-called the 5' RACE reads through MiXCR, storing one row per CDR3 protein. The profile covers around 50,000 distinct CDR3 sequences, with under 14% appearing a single time and roughly 10% taken by the ten largest. The sequenced sample consisted of whole blood. The receptors originated from an adult who was a healthcare worker with PCR-confirmed SARS-CoV-2 infection or an uninfected control (not recorded which). Both conserved end residues are part of each CDR3. Each record gives: CDR3 protein, CDR3 DNA, J gene, CDR3 length, clone size, V gene, D gene. D genes are given only for firm matches. Only part of the rows carry a size: once, few, many, or a class if the clone is expanded.

cdr3_aa: CASRHGLAGELANTGELFF
cdr3_nt: TGCGCCAGCAGACACGGACTAGCGGGGGAACTGGCGAACACCGGGGAGCTGTTTTTT
j_call: TRBJ2-2
cdr3_length: 19
clone_size: .
v_call: TRBV10-2
d_call: TRBD2

cdr3_aa: CASSPSSTGNVGELFF
cdr3_nt: TGTGCCAGCAGTCCCTCCTCGACAGGGAACGTCGGGGAGCTGTTTTTT
j_call: TRBJ2-2
cdr3_length: 16
clone_size: few
v_call: TRBV27
d_call: TRBD1

cdr3_aa: CSASGGSSSYNEQFF
cdr3_nt: TGCAGTGCTAGTGGGGGGTCGAGCTCCTACAATGAGCAGTTCTTC
j_call: TRBJ2-1
cdr3_length: 15
clone_size: few
v_call: TRBV20-1
d_call: .

cdr3_aa: CSVGTGTGELFF
cdr3_nt: TGCAGCGTGGGGACAGGGACCGGGGAGCTGTTTTTT
j_call: TRBJ2-2
cdr3_length: 12
clone_size: many
v_call: TRBV29-1
d_call: TRBD1

cdr3_aa: CASSRTGGETQYF
cdr3_nt: TGTGCCAGCTCGAGGACGGGAGGGGAGACCCAGTACTTC
j_call: TRBJ2-5
cdr3_length: 13
clone_size: many
v_call: TRBV9
d_call: TRBD2

cdr3_aa: CASSVVPNGDEQFF
cdr3_nt: TGTGCCAGCAGCGTAGTCCCTAATGGTGATGAGCAGTTCTTC
j_call: TRBJ2-1
cdr3_length: 14
clone_size: few
v_call: TRBV9
d_call: .

cdr3_aa: CSAVLQGTNEKLFF
cdr3_nt: TGCAGCGCCGTCCTCCAGGGAACTAATGAAAAACTGTTTTTT
j_call: TRBJ1-4
cdr3_length: 14
clone_size: .
v_call: TRBV29-1
d_call: .

cdr3_aa: CASSQSGQTSGNTIYF
cdr3_nt: TGTGCCAGCAGCCAATCGGGACAGACCTCTGGAAACACCATATATTTT
j_call: TRBJ1-3
cdr3_length: 16
clone_size: few
v_call: TRBV7-3
d_call: TRBD1

cdr3_aa: CASSGGDEQFF
cdr3_nt: TGTGCCAGCAGCGGGGGGGATGAGCAGTTCTTC
j_call: TRBJ2-1
cdr3_length: 11
clone_size: .
v_call: TRBV21-1
d_call: .

cdr3_aa: CSVDEQLYGYTF
cdr3_nt: TGCAGCGTTGACGAACAGCTCTATGGCTACACCTTC
j_call: TRBJ1-2
cdr3_length: 12
clone_size: many
v_call: TRBV29-1
d_call: .

cdr3_aa: CASSLPRLRNEQYF
cdr3_nt: TGTGCCAGCAGCTTACCCCGGTTGAGAAACGAGCAGTACTTC
j_call: TRBJ2-7
cdr3_length: 14
clone_size: few
v_call: TRBV28
d_call: .

cdr3_aa: CASSLTLAGGANEQFF
cdr3_nt: TGTGCCAGCAGCTTAACCCTAGCGGGAGGGGCCAATGAGCAGTTCTTC
j_call: TRBJ2-1
cdr3_length: 16
clone_size: .
v_call: TRBV7-3
d_call: TRBD2

cdr3_aa: CASSFGAGASQETQYF
cdr3_nt: TGTGCCAGCAGCTTCGGAGCAGGGGCATCACAAGAGACCCAGTACTTC
j_call: TRBJ2-5
cdr3_length: 16
clone_size: .
v_call: TRBV7-9
d_call: .

cdr3_aa: CASSFSGMHNEQFF
cdr3_nt: TGTGCCAGCAGTTTTTCCGGGATGCACAATGAGCAGTTCTTC
j_call: TRBJ2-1
cdr3_length: 14
clone_size: few
v_call: TRBV27
d_call: .

cdr3_aa: CASTSGGTGASEQYF
cdr3_nt: TGTGCCAGTACCTCTGGAGGGACAGGGGCTTCCGAGCAGTACTTC
j_call: TRBJ2-7
cdr3_length: 15
clone_size: few
v_call: TRBV19
d_call: TRBD1

cdr3_aa: CASSRILAEPTQYF
cdr3_nt: TGTGCCAGTAGTAGAATCTTAGCGGAGCCGACCCAGTACTTC
j_call: TRBJ2-5
cdr3_length: 14
clone_size: .
v_call: TRBV19
d_call: .

cdr3_aa: CASSLGLAGVKNEQFF
cdr3_nt: TGTGCCAGCAGCTTGGGACTAGCGGGAGTGAAAAATGAGCAGTTCTTC
j_call: TRBJ2-1
cdr3_length: 16
clone_size: .
v_call: TRBV12-3/TRBV12-4
d_call: TRBD2